The 22 T cell receptor beta chains below all came from one sample that was sequenced in a study of cytomegalovirus exposure and HLA in healthy donors listed by TCRdb under 2017. The library was obtained by the immunoSEQ multiplex PCR assay. Imported from immuneACCESS, the table was reduced by TCRdb to in-frame sequences with V and J called. These copies leave out some clones; in studies compared against another copy, an unresolved V gene accounts for under half, and the cause of the remainder is not known. The sample data list roughly 260,000 clones, and around 87% of these were observed just once. The ten most abundant clones make up about 2.5% of the sample. The sample consisted of PBMCs. These receptors were collected from a man aged 18 to 29 in good health and CMV-seronegative.

This clone came up once. The gene calls are TRBV5-8 and TRBJ1-5; D gene ambiguous. The V gene's germline CDR1 is SGHTS and CDR2 YDEGEE. The CDR3 runs to 15 residues. V lost 1 base and J 5 bases, leaving 13 bases between the germline ends. The CDR3 DNA sequence: TGTGCCAGCAGCTTGTGGGAGGGCTCGTATCAGCCCCAGCATTTT. It yields the protein CASSLWEGSYQPQHF.

The rearrangement links TRBV10-3 to TRBJ2-1; D possibly corresponds to TRBD2 (6 bases). Germline loops: CDR1 ENHRY, CDR2 SYGVKD. CDR3 size: 16 residues. Trimming removed 2 bases from V and 2 bases from J, with 13 bases in between. The CDR3 here is CAISEGETGAYNEQFF. CDR3 bases: TGTGCCATCAGTGAGGGTGAGACGGGGGCCTACAATGAGCAGTTCTTC.

The chain joins TRBV11-3 to TRBJ2-7; D is possibly TRBD1 (5 bases). Per germline, CDR1 SGHNT and CDR2 YENEEA. The CDR3 length is 14 residues. Deletions cut 1 base from V and 7 bases from J, with 14 bases between. The CDR3, as DNA: TGTGCCAGCAGCTTAGTTCGCAGGGCAGGGGAGCAGTACTTC. Residues: CASSLVRRAGEQYF.

V is TRBV7-2 and J is TRBJ2-7, with 10 bases lining up with TRBD1. V lost 3 bases, J lost 5 bases, and 4 bases stayed unmatched. Germline-derived CDR1 and CDR2 are SGHTA and FQGNSA. The CDR3 totals 14 residues. CDR3 nucleotide sequence: TGTGCCAGCAGCTTTGGACAGGGGGGTCACGAGCAGTACTTC. Protein product: CASSFGQGGHEQYF. The full variable domain, rest sourced from reference TRBV7-2 and TRBJ2-7, is GAGVSQSPSNKVTEKGKDVELRCDPISGHTALYWYRQSLGQGLEFLIYFQGNSAPDKSGLPSDRFSAERTGGSVSTLTIQRTQQEDSAVYLCASSFGQGGHEQYFGPGTRLTVT.

The rearrangement joins TRBV4-1 to TRBJ2-2; no firm D call. V was clipped by 5 bases and J by 7 bases, with 5 bases between them. CDR1 is MGHRA and CDR2 is YSYEKL in the germline V gene. This CDR3 has 11 amino acids. CDR3 nucleotide sequence: TGCGCCAGCAGCGCTAACGGGGAGCTGTTTTTT. Residues: CASSANGELFF.

The chain has TRBV5-1 and TRBJ1-1; TRBD1 matches at 8 bases. V was pared by 1 base and J by 4 bases, with 3 bases of the junction left unmatched. Per germline, CDR1 SGHRS and CDR2 YFSETQ. CDR3 size: 14 residues. CDR3 in amino acids: CASSLQGASTEAFF. CDR3 bases: TGCGCCAGCAGCTTGCAGGGGGCTAGCACTGAAGCTTTCTTT. The full variable domain, in which reference TRBV5-1 and TRBJ1-1 provide the parts outside the CDR3, is KAGVTQTPRYLIKTRGQQVTLSCSPISGHRSVSWYQQTPGQGLQFLFEYFSETQRNKGNFPGRFSGRQFSNSRSEMNVSTLELGDSALYLCASSLQGASTEAFFGQGTRLTVV.

This clone was picked up one time. The CDR3 DNA reads as TGTGCCAGCAGTTCTCCCGGCGGGAGCTCTGGGGAGACCCAGTACTTC. Its protein is CASSSPGGSSGETQYF. The chain uses TRBV28 and TRBJ2-5; 7 bases agree with TRBD2. The CDR3 totals 16 residues. Germline V gene data show CDR1 as MDHEN and CDR2 as SYDVKM. V lost 4 bases, J lost 5 bases, and 13 bases stayed unmatched.

The V call is TRBV5-1, the J call TRBJ1-2, with 10 bases identical to TRBD1. The germline V gene encodes CDR1 SGHRS and CDR2 YFSETQ. V dropped 0 bases and J dropped 4; count of bases not matched to a gene: 6. CDR3 length: 16 residues. Here the CDR3 DNA reads TGCGCCAGCAGCTTGGGACGACAGGGGGCGGTCTATGGCTACACCTTC. Its protein is CASSLGRQGAVYGYTF.

The chain combines TRBV6-5 with TRBJ2-2; 8 bases line up with TRBD2. This CDR3 has 13 residues. Germline values: CDR1 MNHEY, CDR2 SVGAGI. The V segment lost 6 bases and the J segment 5 bases; nucleotides outside the gene matches: 2. CDR3 nucleotide sequence: TGTGCCAGCAGGGCTAGCGGGACCGGGGAGCTGTTTTTT. Protein product: CASRASGTGELFF.

The chain is built from TRBV28 and TRBJ1-3, with 7 bases fitting TRBD1. The trim removed 11 bases at V and 8 bases at J, leaving 15 bases unmatched. This CDR3 spans 14 amino acids. Germline V lookup: CDR1 MDHEN, CDR2 SYDVKM. CDR3 coding DNA: TGTGCCTCAGGGGAGGCAGGGGGGAAAGACACCATATATTTT. Amino acids: CASGEAGGKDTIYF.

The chain is built from TRBV7-2 and TRBJ2-7, with TRBD2 matching over 7 bases. With V trimmed by 5 bases and J by 6 bases, 13 bases remained unmatched. The CDR3 contains 15 residues. Looked up from germline, CDR1 is SGHTA and CDR2 is FQGNSA. CDR3 sequence (DNA): TGTGCCAGCAGCCGATCCAGTGTGGGAGGGCTCGAGCAGTACTTC. This gives the protein CASSRSSVGGLEQYF.

The chain couples TRBV9 to TRBJ2-7; a weak D match, TRBD1 (6 bases). Germline CDR1 SGDLS, CDR2 YYNGEE. This CDR3 is built from 15 residues. V lost 3 bases, J lost 2 bases, and 15 bases lay in between. The CDR3 spells CASSEEVGAAYEQYF. The CDR3 bases are TGTGCCAGCAGCGAGGAGGTGGGGGCAGCCTACGAGCAGTACTTC.

V and J are TRBV2 and TRBJ2-7; D gene unclear. Germline V gene lookup returns CDR1 SNHLY and CDR2 FYNNEI. This CDR3 has 10 residues. V dropped 0 bases and J dropped 13 bases, with 7 bases sitting between them. CDR3 nucleotides: TGTGCCAGCAGTGAAGCGGGCTTCTACTTC. As protein: CASSEAGFYF.

This chain connects TRBV28 to TRBJ1-1, with D perhaps TRBD1 (6 bases). The length of the CDR3 is 11 residues. Germline V gene lookup returns CDR1 MDHEN and CDR2 SYDVKM. V was cut by 11 bases and J by 5 bases, with 12 bases left in between. The CDR3 region is CALRGRTEAFF. In DNA, the CDR3 is TGTGCCTTGCGGGGGCGGACTGAAGCTTTCTTT.

The CDR3 spells CASRAGGRGTDTQYF. The DNA for the CDR3 is TGTGCCAGCAGAGCAGGGGGCAGGGGTACAGATACGCAGTATTTT. The chain employs TRBV7-9 and TRBJ2-3, with TRBD1 matching 8 bases. The length of the CDR3 is 15 residues. The V gene's germline CDR1 is SEHNR and CDR2 FQNEAQ (reference sequence). V lost 6 bases to trimming and J lost 3 bases; unmatched junction nucleotides: 8.

This chain uses TRBV19 with TRBJ2-5; TRBD1 matches 10 bases. The CDR3 is made up of 17 amino acids. Per the germline V gene, CDR1 is LNHDA and CDR2 is SQIVND (reference sequence). After removal of 1 base from V and 5 bases from J, the junction contained 10 bases not matched to a gene. In DNA, the CDR3 is TGTGCCAGTAGTATAGGTCTGATGCGACAGGGGGCTGAGACCCAGTACTTC. As protein: CASSIGLMRQGAETQYF.

This sequence joins TRBV4-3 and TRBJ2-3; D is uncertain. Germline-derived CDR1 and CDR2 are LGHNA and YSLEER. The CDR3 sequence is 13 residues long. Trimming removed 4 bases from V and 8 bases from J, with 13 bases in between. The CDR3 loop is CASSRLAVGTQYF. CDR3 nucleotide sequence: TGCGCCAGCAGCCGCTTAGCTGTGGGTACGCAGTATTTT.

The V call is TRBV6-4, the J call TRBJ2-1; D might be TRBD2 (5 bases). Germline V gives CDR1 MRHNA, CDR2 SNTAGT. V was trimmed by 2 bases and J by 6 bases, leaving 11 bases between them. The CDR3 has 14 amino acids. The CDR3 region is CASSDLGTSNEQFF. CDR3 DNA sequence: TGTGCCAGCAGTGACCTCGGAACTAGCAATGAGCAGTTCTTC.

V gene TRBV6-5 combines with J gene TRBJ1-1, with a possible D match to TRBD1 (6 bases). This CDR3 comprises 15 residues. Germline CDR1 and CDR2: MNHEY and SVGAGI. V lost 5 bases, J lost 1 base, and 14 bases lay in between. CDR3 DNA sequence: TGTGCCAGCAGTACCCTAGCAGGGGCGAACACTGAAGCTTTCTTT. Its translation is CASSTLAGANTEAFF.

The V and J genes are TRBV6-1 and TRBJ2-7, with 7 bases that match TRBD1. The germline CDR1 and CDR2 sequences are MNHNS and SASEGT. CDR3 length: 14 residues. Trimming removed 6 bases from V and 5 bases from J; junction bases left unmatched: 10. CDR3 loop: CASRESDRVNEQYF. CDR3 DNA: TGTGCCAGCAGGGAGTCCGACAGGGTCAACGAGCAGTACTTC.

This clone was found a few times. The rearrangement joins TRBV28 to TRBJ2-5; D is perhaps TRBD2 (5 bases). The germline gives CDR1 MDHEN, CDR2 SYDVKM. V lost 4 bases, J lost 4 bases, and 16 bases lay in between. CDR3 length equals 15 residues. This CDR3 is CASSWARGLRETQYF. The CDR3 DNA is TGTGCCAGCAGTTGGGCCCGGGGTCTTAGAGAGACCCAGTACTTC.

This clone showed up just once. The chain uses TRBV6-6 and TRBJ2-2, with TRBD2 matching over 7 bases. Per germline, CDR1 MNHNY and CDR2 SVGAGI (reference sequence). V was pared by 7 bases and J by 5 bases, with 13 bases of the junction left unmatched. The CDR3 is 16 amino acids. CDR3 sequence: CASTGQRGTLTGELFF. The CDR3 DNA reads as TGTGCCAGCACCGGCCAGCGGGGAACTCTAACCGGGGAGCTGTTTTTT.